The rows below give T cell receptor beta chains drawn from one sample of a study of blood T cell repertoires in COVID-19. The assay was immunoSEQ multiplex PCR, and TCRdb's table has in-frame clones only and misses some. The sample includes approximately 390,000 clones, roughly 89% of them seen just once. The specimen was PBMCs or T cells enriched from blood (not recorded which). The source is a woman aged 50 to 60 who had recovered from COVID-19. CDR3s include the opening cysteine and the closing phenylalanine or tryptophan. A D gene is named only where the DNA matches it firmly. Clone sizes are given selectively: once, few, many, or a class where the clone is expanded.

clone_size: NA; d_call: NA; j_call: TRBJ1-4; v_call: TRBV6-1; cdr3_aa: CASSEKIRRGEKLFF; cdr3_nt: TGTGCCAGCAGTGAAAAAATAAGGAGGGGTGAAAAACTGTTTTTT
clone_size: few; d_call: NA; j_call: TRBJ1-2; v_call: TRBV7-2; cdr3_aa: CASSRAGSYGYTF; cdr3_nt: TGTGCCAGCAGCCGGGCGGGGAGCTATGGCTACACCTTC
clone_size: NA; d_call: NA; j_call: TRBJ1-3; v_call: TRBV11-3; cdr3_aa: CASSPRYNSDTIYF; cdr3_nt: TGTGCCAGCAGCCCTCGCTATAACTCGGACACCATATATTTT
clone_size: NA; d_call: NA; j_call: TRBJ1-1; v_call: TRBV19; cdr3_aa: CASSALGGYTEAFF; cdr3_nt: TGTGCCAGTAGTGCCCTAGGTGGGTACACTGAAGCTTTCTTT
clone_size: NA; d_call: NA; j_call: TRBJ2-4; v_call: TRBV7-2; cdr3_aa: CASSFGGGSLAKNIQYF; cdr3_nt: TGTGCCAGCAGCTTTGGTGGGGGCAGTCTGGCCAAAAACATTCAGTACTTC
clone_size: NA; d_call: NA; j_call: TRBJ1-2; v_call: TRBV6-1; cdr3_aa: CASSEEWAGYTF; cdr3_nt: TGTGCCAGCAGTGAAGAGTGGGCAGGCTACACCTTC
clone_size: NA; d_call: TRBD2; j_call: TRBJ2-1; v_call: TRBV5-1; cdr3_aa: CASSLGEGEQFF; cdr3_nt: TGCGCCAGCAGCTTGGGGGAGGGTGAGCAGTTCTTC
clone_size: once; d_call: TRBD1; j_call: TRBJ1-1; v_call: TRBV19; cdr3_aa: CASSTTGTANTEAFF; cdr3_nt: TGTGCCAGTAGTACTACCGGGACAGCGAACACTGAAGCTTTCTTT
clone_size: NA; d_call: NA; j_call: TRBJ2-3; v_call: TRBV10-1; cdr3_aa: CAIPRVEGNTDTQYF; cdr3_nt: TGCGCCATCCCCAGGGTGGAGGGAAACACAGATACGCAGTATTTT
clone_size: NA; d_call: TRBD1; j_call: TRBJ1-4; v_call: TRBV30; cdr3_aa: CAWRRTGVNEKLFF; cdr3_nt: TGTGCCTGGAGGAGGACAGGTGTTAATGAAAAACTGTTTTTT
clone_size: NA; d_call: NA; j_call: TRBJ2-5; v_call: TRBV30; cdr3_aa: CAWSFAGETQYF; cdr3_nt: TGTGCCTGGAGTTTTGCAGGGGAGACCCAGTACTTC
clone_size: few; d_call: TRBD1; j_call: TRBJ1-5; v_call: TRBV13; cdr3_aa: CASSFGARGRGQPQHF; cdr3_nt: TGTGCCAGCAGCTTCGGTGCCAGGGGGCGCGGTCAGCCCCAGCATTTT
clone_size: NA; d_call: NA; j_call: TRBJ1-2; v_call: TRBV6-5; cdr3_aa: CASSYSEVSGYTF; cdr3_nt: TGTGCCAGCAGTTACTCGGAAGTTAGCGGCTACACCTTC
clone_size: NA; d_call: TRBD2; j_call: TRBJ2-1; v_call: TRBV5-1; cdr3_aa: CASSPGLAGAYNEQFF; cdr3_nt: TGCGCCAGCAGCCCCGGGCTAGCGGGGGCGTACAATGAGCAGTTCTTC
clone_size: NA; d_call: NA; j_call: TRBJ1-1; v_call: TRBV3-1/TRBV3-2; cdr3_aa: CASSQGRLAEAFF; cdr3_nt: TGTGCCAGCAGCCAGGGGCGCCTCGCTGAAGCTTTCTTT
clone_size: NA; d_call: NA; j_call: TRBJ1-2; v_call: TRBV30; cdr3_aa: CAWRSRSYTF; cdr3_nt: TGTGCCTGGAGGTCCAGGAGCTACACCTTC
clone_size: NA; d_call: TRBD2; j_call: TRBJ2-1; v_call: TRBV4-2; cdr3_aa: CASSQGRSGGRVEQFF; cdr3_nt: TGTGCCAGCAGCCAAGGACGGAGCGGGGGACGTGTTGAGCAGTTCTTC
clone_size: NA; d_call: NA; j_call: TRBJ1-5; v_call: TRBV27; cdr3_aa: CASSWNRDQPQHF; cdr3_nt: TGTGCCAGCAGTTGGAACAGGGATCAGCCCCAGCATTTT
clone_size: once; d_call: TRBD1; j_call: TRBJ1-5; v_call: TRBV6-5; cdr3_aa: CASSFDRVHQPQHF; cdr3_nt: TGTGCCAGCAGTTTTGACAGGGTCCATCAGCCCCAGCATTTT
clone_size: NA; d_call: TRBD2; j_call: TRBJ2-5; v_call: TRBV4-2; cdr3_aa: CASSHGLAGEETQYF; cdr3_nt: TGTGCCAGCAGCCACGGACTAGCGGGGGAAGAGACCCAGTACTTC
clone_size: NA; d_call: NA; j_call: TRBJ1-1; v_call: TRBV7-2; cdr3_aa: CASSFSAMRGGNTEAFF; cdr3_nt: TGTGCCAGCAGCTTTTCAGCAATGAGGGGGGGGAACACTGAAGCTTTCTTT
clone_size: NA; d_call: NA; j_call: TRBJ2-6; v_call: TRBV28; cdr3_aa: CATEGSQIRANVLTF; cdr3_nt: TGTGCCACCGAGGGTTCTCAGATCCGGGCCAACGTCCTGACTTTC
clone_size: NA; d_call: TRBD1; j_call: TRBJ1-4; v_call: TRBV19; cdr3_aa: CASKQGPARGEKLFF; cdr3_nt: TGTGCCAGTAAACAGGGGCCTGCTCGCGGTGAAAAACTGTTTTTT
clone_size: few; d_call: NA; j_call: TRBJ1-5; v_call: TRBV5-1; cdr3_aa: CASRPGGMSNQPQHF; cdr3_nt: TGCGCCAGCAGGCCGGGCGGGATGAGCAATCAGCCCCAGCATTTT
clone_size: NA; d_call: NA; j_call: TRBJ2-7; v_call: TRBV4-2; cdr3_aa: CASSQGTYGEYEQYF; cdr3_nt: TGTGCCAGCAGCCAAGGGACCTATGGGGAGTACGAGCAGTACTTC
clone_size: NA; d_call: TRBD1; j_call: TRBJ1-2; v_call: TRBV4-1; cdr3_aa: CASSQDHQYRGHGYTF; cdr3_nt: TGCGCCAGCAGCCAAGATCATCAATACAGGGGTCATGGCTACACCTTC
clone_size: NA; d_call: TRBD1; j_call: TRBJ1-3; v_call: TRBV15; cdr3_aa: CATSRLDRSSGNTIYF; cdr3_nt: TGTGCCACCAGCAGGTTGGACAGGAGCTCTGGAAACACCATATATTTT
clone_size: once; d_call: NA; j_call: TRBJ2-7; v_call: TRBV5-1; cdr3_aa: CASSPGPPAGEQYF; cdr3_nt: TGCGCCAGCAGCCCTGGTCCTCCGGCGGGGGAGCAGTACTTC
clone_size: NA; d_call: TRBD1; j_call: TRBJ1-1; v_call: TRBV5-1; cdr3_aa: CASSLAGDSTEAFF; cdr3_nt: TGCGCCAGCAGCTTGGCCGGGGACAGCACTGAAGCTTTCTTT
clone_size: NA; d_call: NA; j_call: TRBJ1-2; v_call: TRBV2; cdr3_aa: CASLGGSQPSTF; cdr3_nt: TGTGCCAGCTTGGGCGGGAGTCAGCCCTCCACCTTC
clone_size: few; d_call: NA; j_call: TRBJ1-2; v_call: TRBV4-1; cdr3_aa: CASSQDIAVVGYGYTF; cdr3_nt: TGCGCCAGCAGCCAAGACATAGCGGTAGTCGGCTATGGCTACACCTTC
clone_size: NA; d_call: NA; j_call: TRBJ2-7; v_call: TRBV10-3; cdr3_aa: CAISGLSYEQYF; cdr3_nt: TGTGCCATCAGTGGGCTGTCCTACGAGCAGTACTTC
clone_size: NA; d_call: NA; j_call: TRBJ1-3; v_call: TRBV19; cdr3_aa: CASRDTTSGNTIYF; cdr3_nt: TGTGCCAGTAGGGACACGACCTCTGGAAACACCATATATTTT
clone_size: NA; d_call: NA; j_call: TRBJ2-3; v_call: TRBV19; cdr3_aa: CASSPWSGETQYF; cdr3_nt: TGTGCCAGTAGTCCCTGGTCGGGGGAAACGCAGTATTTT
clone_size: NA; d_call: NA; j_call: TRBJ1-3; v_call: TRBV30; cdr3_aa: CAWSYPTVGTGNTIYF; cdr3_nt: TGTGCCTGGAGTTACCCGACAGTTGGGACTGGAAACACCATATATTTT
clone_size: NA; d_call: NA; j_call: TRBJ1-6; v_call: TRBV19; cdr3_aa: CASSNTGNSPLHF; cdr3_nt: TGTGCCAGTAGTAATACGGGGAATTCACCCCTCCACTTT
clone_size: NA; d_call: NA; j_call: TRBJ1-1; v_call: TRBV6-5; cdr3_aa: CASSYFQVKATEAFF; cdr3_nt: TGTGCCAGCAGTTACTTCCAGGTGAAGGCGACTGAAGCTTTCTTT
clone_size: once; d_call: NA; j_call: TRBJ1-1; v_call: TRBV28; cdr3_aa: CASRRNDRNTEAFF; cdr3_nt: TGTGCCAGCAGGCGGAACGACAGGAACACTGAAGCTTTCTTT
clone_size: NA; d_call: NA; j_call: TRBJ1-6; v_call: TRBV4-1; cdr3_aa: CASSQGTGQLEALHF; cdr3_nt: TGCGCCAGCAGCCAAGGAACAGGGCAGTTAGAGGCCCTCCACTTT
clone_size: NA; d_call: NA; j_call: TRBJ2-3; v_call: TRBV4-3; cdr3_aa: CASSQVGTSTDTQYF; cdr3_nt: TGCGCCAGCAGCCAAGTGGGGACTAGCACAGATACGCAGTATTTT
clone_size: NA; d_call: TRBD1; j_call: TRBJ1-2; v_call: TRBV6-5; cdr3_aa: CASTRDRANYGYTF; cdr3_nt: TGTGCCAGTACCCGGGACAGAGCTAACTATGGCTACACCTTC
clone_size: NA; d_call: TRBD1; j_call: TRBJ1-1; v_call: TRBV2; cdr3_aa: CASSDRGQVGFGFF; cdr3_nt: TGTGCCAGCAGTGATCGGGGACAGGTGGGGTTCGGTTTCTTT
clone_size: NA; d_call: TRBD1; j_call: TRBJ2-2; v_call: TRBV9; cdr3_aa: CASSPHLGQGRSGELFF; cdr3_nt: TGTGCCAGCAGCCCCCACCTCGGACAGGGTAGGTCCGGGGAGCTGTTTTTT